The T cell receptor beta chain under discussion was sequenced for a study of OX40 agonist ivuxolimab in advanced cancers. Regarding the research as a whole: Ivuxolimab was an agonistic, fully human IgG2 monoclonal antibody directed against OX40 (CD134), a costimulatory receptor. The purpose of peripheral TCRbeta sequencing was to test whether ivuxolimab changed TCR sequence diversity and led to clonal T-cell expansion. The paper reports the monotherapy dose-escalation portion (N ≈ 52 patients) of the phase I ivuxolimab trial. Partial responses occurred in three dose-escalation patients, of whom one had hepatocellular carcinoma and two had cutaneous melanoma. In the dose-escalation cohort, roughly 80% of patients were male, and the mean age was approximately 60 years, with a range of about 23 to 85. Intravenous ivuxolimab was administered to patients every 2 weeks at six dose levels: 0.01, 0.1, 0.3, 1.5, 3 and 10 mg/kg. Of the approximately 53 patients in dose escalation, about 20 had hepatocellular carcinoma, around 15 had melanoma, 9 had renal cell carcinoma and 9 had head and neck cancer. Patients were allowed to have had prior anti-PD-1, anti-PD-L1 or anti-CTLA-4 therapy, and approximately 39% of the dose-escalation patients had been treated with checkpoint inhibitors.

For this clone: There is no known antigen for this receptor. Qualities for individual bases were not recorded, and no much larger clone is one base off.

For sequencing of the TCRbeta CDR3 region, genomic DNA was extracted from the sorted cells. The immunoSEQ Assay was used to sequence the TCRbeta CDR3 regions. The table comes from immuneACCESS by way of TCRdb, which keeps in-frame sequences with V and J called. Part of the clones is missing from these tables; in studies checked, under half for an unresolved V gene and the rest for unknown reasons. This sample gives tens of thousands of clones in total; 88% of them show up just once. Clones ranked in the top ten supply approximately 25% of the sample. The CDR3, from cysteine to phenylalanine, totals 15 residues. The sequence is cut down to CDR3 DNA, 45 bases in frame from base 1. The junction shows trimming of 5 bases on V and 0 bases on J, plus 13 bases between the germline ends. CDR1 SEHNR and CDR2 FQNEAQ were looked up in the germline V gene (reference sequence). Results and caveats for the whole study, not just this receptor: Antigen specificity was not determined for the clonally expanded peripheral T cells. Clonal expansion of both CD4+ and CD8+ blood T cells was observed from baseline to week 6 at doses 0.1 to 3.0 mg/kg. Low levels of normalized T-cell clonal expansion were also shown by some nonresponding patients. In partial responders in the 0.1-3.0 mg/kg groups, normalized peripheral clonal expansion was found to be among the lowest, especially among CD8+ T cells. After ivuxolimab, more expanded clones were found on average in CD8+ T cells than in CD4+ T cells.

The trial excluded patients who had a history of autoimmune disease or who were on systemic immunosuppression. Peripheral blood for TCR sequencing was collected from all dose cohorts at baseline, on cycle 4 day 1, and on cycle 7 day 1. The samples were taken from a phase I, first-in-human, multicenter, open-label dose-escalation trial of ivuxolimab. The trial enrolled adults with locally advanced or metastatic head and neck squamous cell, hepatocellular, melanoma or renal cell carcinoma. Before TCR sequencing, CD4+ T cells and CD8+ T cells were sorted from peripheral blood as separate populations. The sequencing here drew on CD4+ or CD8+ T cells sorted from blood, taken in a trial of the OX40 agonist ivuxolimab. This TCR was recovered from an adult with an advanced solid tumor such as melanoma, head and neck, liver or kidney cancer. This receptor chain uses TRBV7-9 and TRBJ1-1; TRBD1 is a possible D gene, resting on 5 matching bases. The CDR3 sequence is CASSKVGGLNTEAFF. The DNA sequence reads TGTGCCAGCAGCAAAGTTGGGGGATTGAACACTGAAGCTTTCTTT. Extended through the reference TRBV7-9 and TRBJ1-1 proteins, this CDR3 yields the full variable domain: DTGVSQNPRHKITKRGQNVTFRCDPISEHNRLYWYRQTLGQGPEFLTYFQNEAQLEKSRLLSDRFSAERPKGSFSTLEIQRTEQGDSAMYLCASSKVGGLNTEAFFGQGTRLTVV.